Below are 26 T cell receptor beta chains sequenced from a single sample in a study of blood T cell repertoires in COVID-19. The data were produced by immunoSEQ multiplex PCR, yet TCRdb's version contains in-frame clones alone and is incomplete. The sample gives around 100,000 clones, approximately 86% of which show up once; about 1.8% is in the top ten. Sample: peripheral blood. These TCRs come from an elderly man with acute or convalescent COVID-19.

Comments on this clone: The junction shows a germline mismatch at one end, possibly a read error. J is TRBJ2-3 and V is TRBV7-7; TRBD2 agrees at 10 bases. The CDR3 sequence is 15 residues long. The germline V gene encodes CDR1 SSHAT and CDR2 FNYEAQ (reference sequence). CDR3 in DNA: TGTGCTAGCAGCGCTAGCGGGAGCAGAGCAGATACGCAGTATTTT. This encodes CASSASGSRADTQYF.

The table lists this clone with a few counts. The chain carries TRBV27 and TRBJ1-5; D perhaps matches TRBD1 (5 bases). V lost 5 bases and J 2 bases, leaving 10 bases between the germline ends. There are 14 residues in the CDR3. Germline-derived CDR1 and CDR2 are MNHEY and SMNVEV (reference sequence). The CDR3 loop is CASSPGGGNQPQHF. The CDR3 nucleotides read TGTGCCAGCAGTCCCGGGGGGGGCAATCAGCCCCAGCATTTT.

V is TRBV18 and J is TRBJ1-4; TRBD1 aligns across 8 bases. Germline loops: CDR1 KGHSH, CDR2 LQKENI. This CDR3 is built from 15 residues. Trimming cost V 4 bases and J 4 bases; bases outside gene matches: 5. The CDR3, as DNA: TGTGCCAGCTCACTCAAACAGGGGGTTAATGAAAAACTGTTTTTT. Translated: CASSLKQGVNEKLFF.

This chain connects TRBV4-2 to TRBJ1-2, with TRBD1 matching over 7 bases. The J segment lost 2 bases and the V segment lost 3 bases, leaving 3 bases of the junction unmatched. There are 14 residues in the CDR3. Germline lookup yields CDR1 LGHNA and CDR2 YNFKEQ. CDR3: CASSQSTGNYGYTF. The CDR3 coding sequence is TGTGCCAGCAGCCAGTCGACAGGGAACTATGGCTACACCTTC.

The J gene is TRBJ1-2, the V gene TRBV5-1; D may be TRBD1 (5 bases). The CDR3 runs 15 residues. The V end lost 0 bases, the J end lost 2 bases, and 11 bases lay between the germline ends. From germline, CDR1 is SGHRS and CDR2 YFSETQ. CDR3 coding DNA: TGCGCCAGCAGCTTGGATAACGCAGGGAACTATGGCTACACCTTC. This translates into CASSLDNAGNYGYTF.

The V call is TRBV11-1, the J call TRBJ1-1; TRBD1 aligns across 10 bases. This CDR3 has 14 residues. J gave up 7 bases and V 4 bases, and 6 bases lay outside the gene matches. Germline CDR1 reads SGHAT; CDR2 reads FQDESV (reference sequence). CDR3 in amino acids: CASSSKDRGYEAFF. CDR3 sequence (DNA): TGTGCCAGCAGCTCCAAGGACAGGGGGTATGAAGCTTTCTTT.

The CDR3 DNA reads TGTGCCAGCACCGACTTTCACGAGCAGTTCTTC. Amino acid sequence: CASTDFHEQFF. This sequence joins TRBV11-2 and TRBJ2-1; D is unresolved. The CDR3 spans 11 residues. Per the germline V gene, CDR1 is SGHAT and CDR2 is FQNNGV. The V end lost 7 bases, the J end lost 10 bases, and 11 bases lay between the germline ends.

J is TRBJ2-3 and V is TRBV18; TRBD2 agrees at 11 bases. The CDR3 extends over 17 amino acids. With V trimmed by 6 bases and J by 1 base, 9 bases remained unmatched. CDR1 KGHSH and CDR2 LQKENI come from the germline V gene. CDR3 DNA: TGTGCCAGCTCTCTAGGGACTAGCGGCCTAGGCACAGATACGCAGTATTTT. Protein sequence: CASSLGTSGLGTDTQYF.

This clone showed up just once. The rearrangement links TRBV7-9 to TRBJ1-3; D is undetermined. This CDR3 contains 17 residues. With 1 base removed from V and 0 bases from J, the gap between germline ends came to 13 bases. Germline CDR1 reads SEHNR; CDR2 reads FQNEAQ (reference sequence). In DNA, the CDR3 is TGTGCCAGCAGCTTAGTTGGCAGAGCGAGCTCTGGAAACACCATATATTTT. It yields the protein CASSLVGRASSGNTIYF.

V is TRBV15 and J is TRBJ2-7, with 9 bases fitting TRBD1. The junction had 0 bases not matched to a gene; V was cut back by 1 base and J by 2 bases. Germline CDR1 LNHNV, CDR2 YYDKDF (reference sequence). This CDR3 spans 14 amino acids. CDR3 sequence (DNA): TGTGCCACCAGCAGAGGACAGGGGGCCTACGAGCAGTACTTC. Amino acid sequence: CATSRGQGAYEQYF.

The chain joins TRBV30 to TRBJ2-4; a possible D gene is TRBD2 (5 bases). Per the germline V gene, CDR1 is GTSNPN and CDR2 is SVGIG (reference sequence). The CDR3 spans 14 residues. Trimming took off 0 bases at V and 6 bases at J, with 12 bases between the two ends. The CDR3 bases are TGTGCCTGGAGTGTACGAGGGCGAAGAAACATTCAGTACTTC. Translation: CAWSVRGRRNIQYF.

V and J are TRBV19 and TRBJ1-5; D gene ambiguous. This CDR3 has 13 residues. V was shortened by 5 bases and J by 6 bases, with 11 bases between the two germline ends. Germline-derived CDR1 and CDR2 are LNHDA and SQIVND (reference sequence). CDR3 region: CASSSPRGQPQHF. DNA for the CDR3: TGTGCCAGTAGTTCCCCCCGGGGTCAGCCCCAGCATTTT.

J is TRBJ1-2 and V is TRBV5-8, with unresolved D. V lost 3 bases and J lost 4, with 7 bases in between. The CDR3 is 12 amino acids. The V gene's germline CDR1 is SGHTS and CDR2 YDEGEE. CDR3 sequence: CASSSRGYGYTF. In DNA, the CDR3 is TGTGCCAGCAGCTCCCGGGGCTATGGCTACACCTTC. Based on the CDR3 plus reference TRBV5-8 and TRBJ1-2, the full variable domain is EAGVTQSPTHLIKTRGQQATLRCSPISGHTSVYWYQQALGLGLQFLLWYDEGEERNRGNFPPRFSGRQFPNYSSELNVNALELEDSALYLCASSSRGYGYTFGSGTRLTVV.

V and J are TRBV5-5 and TRBJ1-2; D gene unclear. The CDR3 is 15 residues long. The V gene's germline CDR1 is SGHKS and CDR2 YYEKEE (reference sequence). Trimming stripped 3 bases from V and 5 bases from J, with 17 bases between. The CDR3 loop reads CASSSGGGQSYGYTF. CDR3 nucleotides: TGTGCCAGCAGCTCTGGCGGCGGGCAGTCATATGGCTACACCTTC.

The chain has TRBV9 and TRBJ1-2; TRBD1 matches at 7 bases. V dropped 3 bases and J dropped 8; count of bases not matched to a gene: 10. Germline CDR1 and CDR2: SGDLS and YYNGEE. This CDR3 is 14 amino acids long. Here the CDR3 DNA reads TGTGCCAGCAGCGCCGACAGGGCCTGGAGGGGCTACACCTTC. It translates to CASSADRAWRGYTF.

The chain uses TRBV2 and TRBJ1-2; possibly TRBD1 for D (6 bases). The V end was cut by 5 bases, the J end by 4 bases, with 11 bases between. Germline CDR1 and CDR2: SNHLY and FYNNEI. This CDR3 comprises 13 residues. The CDR3 DNA reads as TGTGCCAGCAGTTCAACAGGGATCTATGGCTACACCTTC. Translation: CASSSTGIYGYTF. Full variable domain (rest looked up from reference TRBV2 and TRBJ1-2): EPEVTQTPSHQVTQMGQEVILRCVPISNHLYFYWYRQILGQKVEFLVSFYNNEISEKSEIFDDQFSVERPDGSNFTLKIRSTKLEDSAMYFCASSSTGIYGYTFGSGTRLTVV.

This chain links TRBV7-8 with TRBJ2-3, with 8 nucleotides matching TRBD2. The CDR3 is made up of 16 amino acids. V lost 1 base and J lost 2; bases outside the gene matches: 5. Per the germline V gene, CDR1 is SGHVS and CDR2 is FQNEAQ. The CDR3 here is CASSLVGSGNTDTQYF. The CDR3 DNA is TGTGCCAGCAGCTTAGTCGGTAGCGGGAACACAGATACGCAGTATTTT.

The genes are TRBV19 and TRBJ2-3, with 11 bases aligning to TRBD1. This CDR3 is built from 15 residues. Germline V lookup: CDR1 LNHDA, CDR2 SQIVND (reference sequence). The V and J ends lost 5 bases and 4 bases, in that order; junction bases with no gene match: 5. CDR3 nucleotide sequence: TGTGCCAGTAGTCCGGGACAGGGGGAGGCAGATACGCAGTATTTT. It translates to CASSPGQGEADTQYF.

The rearrangement links TRBV6-2 or TRBV6-3 to TRBJ1-1; 8 bases agree with TRBD1. CDR3 length: 14 residues. V lost 5 bases to trimming and J lost 6 bases; unmatched junction nucleotides: 8. Germline lookup yields CDR1 MNHEY and CDR2 SVGEGT. The CDR3 is CASSGDRGRAEAFF. The DNA for the CDR3 is TGTGCCAGCAGTGGTGACAGGGGAAGGGCTGAAGCTTTCTTT.

Only a few counts were recorded for this clone. The chain recombines TRBV9 with TRBJ1-2, with TRBD1 as a possible D gene (6 bases). V dropped 5 bases and J dropped 4 bases, with 15 bases sitting between them. The length of the CDR3 is 14 residues. Per the germline V gene, CDR1 is SGDLS and CDR2 is YYNGEE. The CDR3 nucleotides read TGTGCCAGCAGTCAACAGGGAGGGGCCTATGGCTACACCTTC. Protein product: CASSQQGGAYGYTF.

The gene calls are TRBV11-2 and TRBJ2-7; the D gene is possibly TRBD1 (6 bases). Germline CDR1 is SGHAT and CDR2 is FQNNGV. CDR3 size: 15 residues. V was shortened by 4 bases and J by 1 base, with 14 bases between the two germline ends. This chain's CDR3 is CASSYLQGISYEQYF. Here the CDR3 DNA reads TGTGCCAGCAGCTACCTACAGGGCATATCCTACGAGCAGTACTTC.

This clone showed up just once. The chain has TRBV6-2 or TRBV6-3 and TRBJ2-5, with TRBD2 as a possible D gene (5 bases). CDR1 is MNHEY and CDR2 is SVGEGT in the germline V gene. The CDR3 extends over 14 amino acids. V lost 0 bases and J 7 bases, leaving 12 bases between the germline ends. CDR3 nucleotides: TGTGCCAGCAGTTACTCTCGAGCGGAGGCGACCCAGTACTTC. It is translated as CASSYSRAEATQYF.

This chain joins TRBV2 and TRBJ2-3, with 7 bases identical to TRBD2. V trimming: 1 base; J trimming: 8 bases; junction bases outside the gene matches: 6. The CDR3 consists of 14 residues. CDR1 and CDR2 from the germline V gene are SNHLY and FYNNEI. CDR3 loop: CASSEGGGPGTQYF. For the CDR3, the DNA is TGTGCCAGCAGTGAAGGGGGAGGGCCAGGTACGCAGTATTTT. Drawing the rest from reference TRBV2 and TRBJ2-3, the complete variable domain is EPEVTQTPSHQVTQMGQEVILRCVPISNHLYFYWYRQILGQKVEFLVSFYNNEISEKSEIFDDQFSVERPDGSNFTLKIRSTKLEDSAMYFCASSEGGGPGTQYFGPGTRLTVL.

This clone came up once. The chain carries TRBV30 and TRBJ1-2, with D perhaps TRBD1 (6 bases). There are 14 residues in the CDR3. V lost 2 bases to trimming and J lost 2 bases, with 12 bases between them. The germline gives CDR1 GTSNPN, CDR2 SVGIG (reference sequence). The CDR3 nucleotides are TGTGCCTGGAGTCCTGGACAGCTGAACTATGGCTACACCTTC. It yields the protein CAWSPGQLNYGYTF. The variable domain in full, with the rest retrieved from reference TRBV30 and TRBJ1-2, is SQTIHQWPATLVQPVGSPLSLECTVEGTSNPNLYWYRQAAGRGLQLLFYSVGIGQISSEVPQNLSASRPQDRQFILSSKKLLLSDSGFYLCAWSPGQLNYGYTFGSGTRLTVV.

Note on this clone: Other DNA sequences in the sample encode the same CDR3. The chain carries TRBV5-6 and TRBJ1-5, with TRBD1 identical over 7 bases. CDR3 size: 14 residues. The junction had 3 bases not matched to a gene; V was cut back by 4 bases and J by 2 bases. Per germline, CDR1 SGHDT and CDR2 YYEEEE. The CDR3 DNA reads as TGTGCCAGCAGCCGCACAGGGGGCAATCAGCCCCAGCATTTT. Amino acids: CASSRTGGNQPQHF.

The rearrangement joins TRBV6-1 to TRBJ2-7; no clear D gene. The germline V gene has CDR1 MNHNS and CDR2 SASEGT. Trimming cost V 0 bases and J 4 bases, with 13 bases left between them. The CDR3 sequence is 15 residues long. CDR3 region: CASSEALKARYEQYF. The CDR3 region has the DNA TGTGCCAGCAGTGAAGCCCTGAAGGCTAGGTACGAGCAGTACTTC.